This T cell receptor (beta chain) was retrieved from a study of metastatic and nonmetastatic thyroid tumors. Study findings and constraints: The reported finding was significantly higher TCR beta diversity in malignant thyroid tumors relative to benign nodules, in blood and tumor.

The CDR3 extends over 14 amino acids. The V end lost 4 bases, the J end lost 7 bases, and 13 bases lay between the germline ends. The germline CDR1 and CDR2 sequences are KGHDR and SFDVKD. How the authors handled the data: Construction of a distant-metastasis classifier for papillary thyroid cancer relied on CDR3 differences across clinicopathological groups. Using MiXCR, TCRdb reanalyzed the PCR reads. The V and J calls and clone size are TCRdb's, not the authors'. The sample shows almost 85,000 clones, approximately 12% of them seen only once. The entire patient cohort was treatment-naive prior to thyroid surgery. As to this clone: Its matching antigen is unknown. Other DNA sequences from this sample encode an identical CDR3 as well.

Material for sequencing was tumor tissue. The source of this sequence is a female donor with papillary thyroid cancer or a benign thyroid nodule (not recorded which). Some clones in this sample may be carry-over from other donors' samples. This rearrangement joins TRBV24-1 to TRBJ2-4; D is possibly TRBD1 (6 bases). The CDR3 nucleotides are TGTGCCACCAGTGACCCAGGACAGAGTAACATTCAGTACTTC. This codes for CATSDPGQSNIQYF.